This TCR beta chain was captured by sequencing in a study of shared clonotypes between healthy human individuals. This clone appeared once. Germline V CDR1 and CDR2: SGDLS, YYNGEE. Germline trimming cut 4 bases from V and 7 bases from J; bases unmatched to any gene: 8. The CDR3 spans 17 residues. This table comes from immunoSEQ multiplex PCR, and its TCRdb copy is limited to in-frame clones, with some not included. The data contain roughly 720,000 clones, about 90% of them seen just once; the ten biggest clones take up 34%. The sequence came from a man aged 18 to 30 in good health. Some clones in this sample may be carry-over from other donors' samples. Sample: memory CD8+ T cells from PBMCs. Subset denoted: CD45RO+ cells pooled with CCR7-negative TemRA cells. The rearrangement uses TRBV9 and TRBJ2-2; 15 bases match TRBD2. This chain's CDR3 is CASSPWTSGRADGELFF. In DNA form, the CDR3 reads TGTGCCAGCAGCCCCTGGACTAGCGGGAGGGCCGACGGGGAGCTGTTTTTT.